What follows describes a single T cell receptor beta chain. Its specific antigen is unknown. Nothing much larger sits one base from this clone, and base qualities are not available. The source of the sample is a study of vaccination and CD4 T cells after COVID-19 (dated by TCRdb to the early 2020s). Some background on the complete study: Every convalescent patient had a positive nasal swab PCR test for SARS-CoV-2, with mild disease in nine or ten patients and severe disease in one. The convalescent cohort included six males and four females, with two Hispanic individuals, seven Caucasians, two Asians and one multiracial person. Participants got two doses of the Pfizer-BioNTech BNT162b2 vaccine (n=8) or two doses of the Moderna mRNA-1273 vaccine (n=2). Post-COVID blood samples from convalescent patients were collected a median of roughly 100 days after diagnosis, with a range of 35 to 161 days. Post-vaccine blood samples were taken a median of about 77 days after the second vaccine dose, with a range of about 13 to 250 days. A few convalescent patients were sampled both early after vaccination (day 14) and late after vaccination (days 161 to 241). The spike-specific CD4+ TCR repertoire was compared before and after mRNA vaccination in over 9 COVID-19 convalescent patients and a few infection-naive healthy vaccine recipients. Broader findings and caveats from the paper: Nearly all vaccine-specific clones in convalescent patients (304 of 307) were mono-reactive for SARS-CoV-2 spike rather than cross-reactive with common cold coronaviruses. The median number of SARS-CoV-2-reactive clonotypes rose from fewer than 25 after infection to some 37 after vaccination, but the change was not significant. In convalescent patients, a median 86.3% of post-vaccine SARS-CoV-2-reactive clones were detected only after vaccination, suggesting vaccine-specific priming. The study included relatively few convalescent patients and did not analyze early timepoints after natural infection.

Interpreted using the paper, the time point label stands for: late sampling 161 to 241 days after vaccination in three convalescent patients. The positive SARS-CoV-2 PCR tests of the convalescent patients were dated from March to December 2020, before the Alpha, Beta and Delta variants emerged in the United States. Ficoll-Paque Plus gradient centrifugation was used to isolate PBMCs from whole blood, and the isolated PBMCs were then either used fresh or cryopreserved at -140C. Library preparation employed PCR. Instrument used: Illumina iSeq 100. The paper's processing steps were these. Non-productive sequences were filtered out, and CDR3s that did not start with C, did not end with F or W, or were shorter than 7 amino acids were discarded. CDR3 homology was assessed with Levenshtein distances (stringdist) and unrooted phylogenetic trees (ape) in R version 3.6.1. TCRdb trimmed public reads at Q25 via fastp, called clones via MiXCR and kept in-frame beta chains. Each entry is one CDR3 protein sequence, shown with its most common DNA and genes. Here the V and J calls rest on TCRdb's processing, not on the authors' analysis. In all, the sample holds just under 30,000 distinct CDR3 sequences, and approximately 49% of those were seen once. Jointly, the top ten make up 5.5% to 7% of the sample.

Looking up the germline V gene yields CDR1 SGHAT and CDR2 FQNNGV. The CDR3 has 15 amino acids, counting the end cysteine and phenylalanine. Of all the DNA, just the CDR3 is kept, 45 bases in frame from base 1. The junction shows trimming of 5 bases on V and 3 bases on J, and the gene matches do not reach 6 bases of it. This sequence was found in a human donor who had recovered from COVID-19. The sample was CD4+ T cells from blood, taken about 7 months after SARS-CoV-2 vaccination. The receptor chain draws on TRBV11-2 and TRBJ2-7; 11 of the junction bases match TRBD1. The CDR3 reads as follows: CASSDPGTGGYEQYF. The DNA is as follows: TGTGCCAGCAGCGACCCCGGGACAGGGGGCTACGAGCAGTACTTC. With the rest looked up from the reference TRBV11-2 and TRBJ2-7 genes rather than sequenced, the full variable domain is EAGVAQSPRYKIIEKRQSVAFWCNPISGHATLYWYQQILGQGPKLLIQFQNNGVVDDSQLPKDRFSAERLKGVDSTLKIQPAKLEDSAVYLCASSDPGTGGYEQYFGPGTRLTVT.